Listed below are T cell receptor beta chains from one sample, sequenced in a study of OX40 agonist ivuxolimab in advanced cancers. The protocol was immunoSEQ multiplex PCR, while the TCRdb copy is restricted to in-frame clones and leaves out a portion. The sample carries roughly 70,000 clones, about 93% recorded once. The sequences come from CD4+ or CD8+ T cells sorted from blood, collected in a trial of the OX40 agonist ivuxolimab. The receptor set was obtained from an adult with an advanced solid tumor such as melanoma, head and neck, liver or kidney cancer. Each CDR3 is given with its conserved first and last residue. A D gene is named only where the DNA matches it firmly. Rows may omit the clone size; those that give it use once, few, many or a size class.

. TRBJ1-2 TRBD1 TRBV9 TGTGCCAGCAGCGTCGGACCAGCAGGGGGCGAGGGCTACACCTTC CASSVGPAGGEGYTF
. TRBJ1-2 . TRBV5-6 TGTGCCAGCAGCTTAGGACGGGGGCGAGGCTACACCTTC CASSLGRGRGYTF
. TRBJ1-4 . TRBV30 TGTGCCGGAACAGGAGGGGCGAATGAAAAACTGTTTTTT CAGTGGANEKLFF
. TRBJ2-7 . TRBV11-1 TGTGCCAGCAGCCCCAGGGTTGGCGAGCAGTACTTC CASSPRVGEQYF
. TRBJ2-3 . TRBV27 TGTGCCAGCAGTATGTTCACTAGCACAGATACGCAGTATTTT CASSMFTSTDTQYF
. TRBJ1-4 . TRBV6-1 TGTGCCAGCAGTGACATCGGTATCAGGGTGTTTTTT CASSDIGIRVFF
few TRBJ1-1 . TRBV19 TGTGCCAGTAGTATGGGGGGAAACACTGAAGCTTTCTTT CASSMGGNTEAFF
. TRBJ2-1 . TRBV12-5 TGTGCTAGTGGTTTCGACCTTCGCAATGAGCAGTTCTTC CASGFDLRNEQFF
once TRBJ2-7 TRBD2 TRBV9 TGTGCCAGCAGCCCTAGCGGGAGGGCCGGCGAGCAGTACTTC CASSPSGRAGEQYF
few TRBJ1-2 . TRBV27 TGTGCCAGCAGTTTATCGGAGCGAGGTTATGGCTACACCTTC CASSLSERGYGYTF
. TRBJ1-1 . TRBV7-8 TGTGCCAGCAGCTTAGGCGGGGGGGAAGAGGGGAAAGCTTTCTTT CASSLGGGEEGKAFF
. TRBJ2-5 . TRBV5-4 TGTGCCAGCAGCGCTCTTCCGTTACAAGAGACCCAGTACTTC CASSALPLQETQYF
. TRBJ2-7 TRBD1 TRBV5-6 TGTGCCAGCAGTTTGGACAGGGGGATCTCCTACGAGCAGTACTTC CASSLDRGISYEQYF
. TRBJ2-1 . TRBV4-1 TGCGCCAGCAGCCAAGTGAACAGGGTAAACAATGAGCAGTTCTTC CASSQVNRVNNEQFF
. TRBJ2-2 . TRBV15 TGTGCCACCAGCATCCCAGGGGCCGGGGAGCTGTTTTTT CATSIPGAGELFF
. TRBJ2-1 TRBD2 TRBV11-3 TGTGCCAGCAGCTTAGAGGGAGGGAGCTCCTACAATGAGCAGTTCTTC CASSLEGGSSYNEQFF
. TRBJ2-1 . TRBV28 TGTGCCAGCGAAAACATGGGCTCCTACAATGAGCAGTTCTTC CASENMGSYNEQFF
. TRBJ1-3 . TRBV14 TGTGCCAGCAGCCAACTACAGGGAACTGGAAACACCATATATTTT CASSQLQGTGNTIYF
. TRBJ2-1 TRBD2 TRBV9 TGTGCCAGCAGCGTCCGATTAGCGGGAGGAAGCTCCTACAATGAGCAGTTCTTC CASSVRLAGGSSYNEQFF
. TRBJ2-5 TRBD1 TRBV28 TGTGCCAGCAGTTTACCCGGACAGGGGATTTCTCAAGAGACCCAGTACTTC CASSLPGQGISQETQYF
. TRBJ2-7 . TRBV19 TGTGCCAGTAGCTTCACCCACTTATACGAGCAGTACTTC CASSFTHLYEQYF
. TRBJ2-3 . TRBV28 TGTGCCAGCAGTTTCCCAGCAGGTCTGGGGATGGATACGCAGTATTTT CASSFPAGLGMDTQYF
. TRBJ2-1 TRBD2 TRBV7-7 TGTGCTAGCAGCCCCAGCGGGGCGGTAAATGAGCAGTTCTTC CASSPSGAVNEQFF
once TRBJ2-1 . TRBV6-1 TGTGCCAGCAGTGCCCTCGGCTCCTACAATGAGCAGTTCTTC CASSALGSYNEQFF